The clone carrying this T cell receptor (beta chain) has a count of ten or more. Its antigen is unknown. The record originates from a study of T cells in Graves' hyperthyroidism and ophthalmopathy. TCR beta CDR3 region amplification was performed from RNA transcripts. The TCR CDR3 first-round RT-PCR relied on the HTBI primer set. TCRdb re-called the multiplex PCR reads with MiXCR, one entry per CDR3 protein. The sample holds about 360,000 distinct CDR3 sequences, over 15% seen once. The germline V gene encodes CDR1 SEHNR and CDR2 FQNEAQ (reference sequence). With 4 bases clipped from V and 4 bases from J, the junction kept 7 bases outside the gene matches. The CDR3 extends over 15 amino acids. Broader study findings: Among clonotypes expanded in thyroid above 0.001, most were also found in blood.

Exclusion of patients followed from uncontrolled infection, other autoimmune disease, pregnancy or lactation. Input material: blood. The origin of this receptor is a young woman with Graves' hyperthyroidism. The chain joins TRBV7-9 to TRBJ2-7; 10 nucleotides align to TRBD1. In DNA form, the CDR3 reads TGTGCCAGCAGCTGGGCCGGGACAGGGGATTACGAGCAGTACTTC. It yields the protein CASSWAGTGDYEQYF.